This is a list of T cell receptor beta chains from one sample in a study of CD8 T cells in Susac syndrome. TCRdb re-analysed the immunoSEQ multiplex PCR reads in MiXCR, keeping a single row per CDR3 protein. The table has 330,000 or so distinct CDR3 sequences, roughly 90% seen once. The sequenced sample consisted of CD8+ T cells from PBMCs. These receptor sequences come from a human donor with multiple sclerosis. CDR3s include the opening cysteine and the closing phenylalanine or tryptophan. A D gene is named only where the DNA matches it firmly. Size tells how often a clone was seen (once, few, many) or the class of an expanded clone, and some rows leave it out.

size: .
J: TRBJ2-3
V: TRBV9
D: TRBD2
CDR3: CASSVEELAEALTDTQYF
DNA: TGTGCCAGCAGCGTAGAGGAGCTAGCGGAGGCCCTCACAGATACGCAGTATTTT

size: .
J: TRBJ1-2
V: TRBV6-2/TRBV6-3
D: TRBD1
CDR3: CASRDPGQASGYTF
DNA: TGTGCCAGCAGGGATCCGGGACAGGCAAGCGGCTACACCTTC

size: .
J: TRBJ1-1
V: TRBV27
D: .
CDR3: CASSFSGANTEAFF
DNA: TGTGCCAGCAGTTTCTCAGGCGCGAACACTGAAGCTTTCTTT

size: .
J: TRBJ2-4
V: TRBV5-6
D: TRBD2
CDR3: CASSLWGGYLDIQYF
DNA: TGTGCCAGCAGCTTGTGGGGGGGTTACCTAGACATTCAGTACTTC

size: .
J: TRBJ1-2
V: TRBV7-6
D: .
CDR3: CASSQDRLYGYTF
DNA: TGTGCCAGCAGCCAGGACAGATTATATGGCTACACCTTC

size: .
J: TRBJ2-7
V: TRBV29-1
D: .
CDR3: CSVEYPGSSYEQYF
DNA: TGCAGCGTTGAATACCCGGGTAGCTCCTACGAGCAGTACTTC

size: once
J: TRBJ1-2
V: TRBV7-9
D: .
CDR3: CASSLENPFYGYTF
DNA: TGTGCCAGCAGCTTAGAAAACCCCTTCTATGGCTACACCTTC

size: .
J: TRBJ2-7
V: TRBV27
D: .
CDR3: CASSLSDSRYEQYF
DNA: TGTGCCAGCAGTCTCTCGGACAGTAGGTACGAGCAGTACTTC

size: .
J: TRBJ2-1
V: TRBV7-9
D: TRBD2
CDR3: CASSPRTSPYNEQFF
DNA: TGTGCCAGCAGCCCCCGGACTAGCCCCTACAATGAGCAGTTCTTC

size: .
J: TRBJ1-5
V: TRBV19
D: .
CDR3: CASSTSPERDQPQHF
DNA: TGTGCCAGTAGTACCAGCCCCGAAAGGGATCAGCCCCAGCATTTT

size: .
J: TRBJ2-7
V: TRBV12-5
D: TRBD1
CDR3: CASGLSGQGAREQYF
DNA: TGTGCTAGTGGTTTGTCCGGACAGGGGGCGCGCGAGCAGTACTTC

size: .
J: TRBJ2-5
V: TRBV20-1
D: .
CDR3: CSAREGVGMMTETQYF
DNA: TGCAGTGCTAGAGAGGGCGTGGGAATGATGACGGAGACCCAGTACTTC

size: .
J: TRBJ2-7
V: TRBV25-1
D: TRBD1
CDR3: CASSVRDRLDEQYF
DNA: TGTGCCAGCAGTGTCCGGGACAGGCTGGACGAGCAGTACTTC

size: .
J: TRBJ1-5
V: TRBV5-5
D: .
CDR3: CASRVGADNQPQHF
DNA: TGTGCCAGCAGGGTGGGTGCGGACAATCAGCCCCAGCATTTT

size: once
J: TRBJ2-1
V: TRBV7-9
D: .
CDR3: CASTATYNEQFF
DNA: TGTGCCAGCACCGCCACCTACAATGAGCAGTTCTTC

size: .
J: TRBJ2-1
V: TRBV27
D: TRBD2
CDR3: CASSPSPGTSAYNEQFF
DNA: TGTGCCAGCAGTCCCTCCCCCGGGACTAGCGCTTACAATGAGCAGTTCTTC

size: .
J: TRBJ1-3
V: TRBV5-1
D: TRBD1
CDR3: CASSSGQGGNTIYF
DNA: TGCGCCAGCAGTTCTGGACAGGGAGGAAACACCATATATTTT

size: .
J: TRBJ2-1
V: TRBV27
D: .
CDR3: CASGNRGSYNEQFF
DNA: TGTGCCAGCGGTAACCGGGGTTCCTACAATGAGCAGTTCTTC

size: .
J: TRBJ2-3
V: TRBV27
D: .
CDR3: CASSPLGFSSTDTQYF
DNA: TGTGCCAGCAGTCCCCTGGGGTTTTCTAGCACAGATACGCAGTATTTT

size: .
J: TRBJ2-1
V: TRBV25-1
D: .
CDR3: CASSGNEQFF
DNA: TGTGCCAGCAGTGGGAATGAGCAGTTCTTC

size: .
J: TRBJ2-1
V: TRBV4-1
D: TRBD2
CDR3: CASSRTTSGTYNEQFF
DNA: TGCGCCAGCAGCCGTACGACTAGCGGGACCTACAATGAGCAGTTCTTC

size: once
J: TRBJ2-3
V: TRBV20-1
D: .
CDR3: CSARGTGEVWADTQYF
DNA: TGCAGTGCTAGAGGGACGGGGGAAGTTTGGGCAGATACGCAGTATTTT

size: .
J: TRBJ2-1
V: TRBV2
D: TRBD2
CDR3: CASSQSGGRLF
DNA: TGTGCCAGCAGTCAATCGGGAGGGCGGCTTTTC

size: .
J: TRBJ2-5
V: TRBV27
D: .
CDR3: CASSTMEETQYF
DNA: TGTGCCAGCAGTACTATGGAAGAGACCCAGTACTTC

size: .
J: TRBJ2-5
V: TRBV6-2/TRBV6-3
D: TRBD1
CDR3: CASSFTTGLRETQYF
DNA: TGTGCCAGCAGTTTCACGACAGGGTTACGGGAGACCCAGTACTTC

size: once
J: TRBJ2-1
V: TRBV1
D: .
CDR3: CTSSHKTGDPSSYNEQFF
DNA: TGCACCAGCAGCCATAAAACCGGGGACCCGAGCTCCTACAATGAGCAGTTCTTC

size: .
J: TRBJ2-7
V: TRBV27
D: .
CDR3: CASSSGYSYEQYF
DNA: TGTGCCAGCAGTTCAGGGTACTCCTACGAGCAGTACTTC

size: .
J: TRBJ2-7
V: TRBV7-9
D: .
CDR3: CASSPGLGLIFYEQYF
DNA: TGTGCCAGCAGCCCAGGACTGGGGCTTATCTTCTACGAGCAGTACTTC

size: .
J: TRBJ1-2
V: TRBV6-2/TRBV6-3
D: .
CDR3: CASRPGTPSYGYTF
DNA: TGTGCCAGCAGGCCAGGGACACCTTCTTATGGCTACACCTTC

size: .
J: TRBJ2-1
V: TRBV5-1
D: .
CDR3: CASRWVSDEQFF
DNA: TGCGCCAGCAGATGGGTCAGCGATGAGCAGTTCTTC

size: .
J: TRBJ2-1
V: TRBV6-2/TRBV6-3
D: .
CDR3: CASSSTPDYNEQFF
DNA: TGTGCCAGCAGTTCGACACCAGACTACAATGAGCAGTTCTTC

size: .
J: TRBJ2-7
V: TRBV20-1
D: TRBD1
CDR3: CSAIPGQLYEQYF
DNA: TGCAGTGCGATCCCGGGACAGCTCTACGAGCAGTACTTC

size: .
J: TRBJ1-1
V: TRBV6-2/TRBV6-3
D: .
CDR3: CASSYGSAEAFF
DNA: TGTGCCAGCAGTTATGGAAGCGCTGAAGCTTTCTTT

size: .
J: TRBJ1-1
V: TRBV7-8
D: TRBD1
CDR3: CASKTGVTNTEAFF
DNA: TGTGCCAGCAAGACAGGGGTGACGAACACTGAAGCTTTCTTT

size: .
J: TRBJ2-5
V: TRBV7-9
D: .
CDR3: CASMPGTEETQYF
DNA: TGTGCCAGCATGCCCGGGACGGAAGAGACCCAGTACTTC

size: .
J: TRBJ2-7
V: TRBV27
D: TRBD1
CDR3: CASSPPQGALRF
DNA: TGTGCCAGCAGTCCGCCACAGGGGGCGCTCAGGTTC

size: .
J: TRBJ2-7
V: TRBV7-2
D: .
CDR3: CASSFTGYEQYF
DNA: TGTGCCAGCAGCTTTACTGGGTACGAGCAGTACTTC

size: .
J: TRBJ2-1
V: TRBV4-1
D: .
CDR3: CASSLSGGAYNEQFF
DNA: TGCGCCAGCAGCCTAAGTGGCGGGGCCTACAATGAGCAGTTCTTC

size: .
J: TRBJ2-5
V: TRBV28
D: TRBD2
CDR3: CASTPTSAQETQYF
DNA: TGTGCCAGCACCCCGACTAGCGCCCAAGAGACCCAGTACTTC

size: few
J: TRBJ2-7
V: TRBV3-1
D: TRBD2
CDR3: CASSQTSGSAYEQYF
DNA: TGTGCCAGCAGCCAGACTAGCGGGAGCGCCTACGAGCAGTACTTC

size: .
J: TRBJ1-2
V: TRBV7-2
D: .
CDR3: CASSRTPDPYGYTF
DNA: TGTGCCAGCAGCAGGACACCGGACCCCTATGGCTACACCTTC

size: .
J: TRBJ1-1
V: TRBV7-9
D: .
CDR3: CATTDRNTEAFF
DNA: TGTGCCACCACGGACAGGAACACTGAAGCTTTCTTT

size: .
J: TRBJ2-7
V: TRBV6-5
D: TRBD1
CDR3: CASSPATGDYEQYF
DNA: TGTGCCAGCAGTCCCGCGACAGGGGACTACGAGCAGTACTTC

size: .
J: TRBJ1-1
V: TRBV27
D: .
CDR3: CASSLSGGTEAFF
DNA: TGTGCCAGCAGTTTGTCCGGGGGCACTGAAGCTTTCTTT

size: .
J: TRBJ2-5
V: TRBV28
D: .
CDR3: CASRPDSIQETQYF
DNA: TGTGCCAGCAGGCCAGACTCTATCCAAGAGACCCAGTACTTC

size: .
J: TRBJ2-7
V: TRBV9
D: TRBD1
CDR3: CASSVDTGVDYEQYF
DNA: TGTGCCAGCAGCGTAGACACAGGGGTGGACTACGAGCAGTACTTC

size: few
J: TRBJ2-7
V: TRBV4-3
D: .
CDR3: CASSQGQGSYEQYF
DNA: TGTGCCAGCAGTCAGGGTCAGGGCTCCTACGAGCAGTACTTC

size: .
J: TRBJ1-1
V: TRBV19
D: TRBD1
CDR3: CASTPGTGNTEAFF
DNA: TGTGCCAGCACTCCAGGGACAGGGAACACTGAAGCTTTCTTT

size: .
J: TRBJ2-1
V: TRBV4-1
D: TRBD2
CDR3: CASSLGLEITNEQFF
DNA: TGCGCCAGCAGCCTGGGACTAGAAATAACCAATGAGCAGTTCTTC

size: .
J: TRBJ1-5
V: TRBV7-6
D: .
CDR3: CASSSSASNQPQHF
DNA: TGTGCCAGCAGCTCGTCAGCTAGCAATCAGCCCCAGCATTTT

size: .
J: TRBJ2-7
V: TRBV20-1
D: .
CDR3: CSARDRDTAYEQYF
DNA: TGCAGTGCTAGAGACCGGGACACGGCCTACGAGCAGTACTTC

size: .
J: TRBJ2-2
V: TRBV30
D: TRBD2
CDR3: CAWSRDHGGAGELFF
DNA: TGTGCCTGGAGTCGTGATCACGGGGGGGCCGGGGAGCTGTTTTTT

size: .
J: TRBJ1-5
V: TRBV19
D: TRBD1
CDR3: CASYRGGLEPQHF
DNA: TGTGCCAGCTACAGGGGTGGTTTGGAGCCCCAGCATTTT

size: few
J: TRBJ2-2
V: TRBV4-3
D: .
CDR3: CASSQGTGPNTGELFF
DNA: TGCGCCAGCAGCCAAGGTACGGGGCCAAACACCGGGGAGCTGTTTTTT

size: .
J: TRBJ2-2
V: TRBV5-4
D: TRBD2
CDR3: CASSLELAGGPGELFF
DNA: TGTGCCAGCAGCTTGGAACTAGCGGGGGGCCCCGGGGAGCTGTTTTTT